This T cell receptor (beta chain) is drawn from a study of CD8+ T cells in alopecia areata (dated by TCRdb to the late 2010s). Study-level background: Treated patients were enrolled in an open-label pilot trial of oral tofacitinib, 5 to 10 mg twice daily, for moderate-to-severe alopecia areata. TCRbeta CDR3 regions were amplified by immunoSEQ multiplex PCR using 35 Vbeta forward and 13 Jbeta reverse primers. Tofacitinib was administered for 6 to 18 months, and 6 months of follow-up off drug were then conducted to assess delayed response and recurrence. RNA came from the PAXgene miRNA kit for fixed scalp, the miRNeasy kit for PBMCs, and the RNeasy kit for mouse skin. Patients on tofacitinib were biopsied at baseline and after 4 and 24 weeks of treatment, and several of the patients also had a later scalp biopsy. Clonality in the scalp was compared among normal scalp (n=4), patchy alopecia areata scalp (n=8), and alopecia totalis/universalis scalp (n=8). Scalp tissue and sorted CD4+ and CD8+ peripheral blood T cells from patchy and totalis/universalis alopecia areata patients and from healthy controls were covered by human TCRbeta sequencing. To study T cell clonal expansion in alopecia areata, the researchers applied high-throughput TCRbeta sequencing to both the C3H/HeJ mouse model and human patients. Results the study describes overall, beyond this receptor: Compared with normal scalp, lesional scalp had higher clonality and more expanded CD8+ clones, particularly in alopecia totalis/universalis, a pattern that suggests antigenic drive. Unlike mouse skin, where gammadelta T cells dominate, normal human skin contains resident alphabeta T cells that get sequenced too, which complicates analysis of the scalp TCR repertoire. Shared TCR sequences between patients were less evident than in mice, which may be partly attributable to HLA diversity in the patient population.

Sample time point, as interpreted from the label and publication: baseline before oral tofacitinib. Peripheral blood and lesional scalp punch biopsies were obtained from patients with alopecia areata. PBMCs were isolated by density centrifugation and stained for CD3, CD4 and CD8, after which CD4+ and CD8+ T cells were sorted on a FACSAria. With regard to this clone: Its antigen target is currently unknown. One base away there is no much larger clone; base qualities are not given.

Trimming at the junction amounts to 4 bases on V and 2 bases on J, and the germline ends lie 14 bases apart. Via the germline V gene (reference sequence), CDR1 is MNHEY and CDR2 SMNVEV. From the cysteine up to the phenylalanine, the CDR3 has a length of 16 residues. The kept DNA is CDR3 alone, 48 bases in frame from the first base. Libraries were prepared through the immunoSEQ multiplex PCR assay. To provide template for TCR sequencing, every sample had RNA extracted and reverse transcribed into cDNA. First-strand cDNA was synthesized with SuperScript III using a 2:1 mix of oligo-dT and random hexamers. A synthetic immune receptor repertoire was used to gauge amplification bias, and whatever bias remained was removed computationally. Under the source paper's analysis protocol: Raw reads were preprocessed to remove errors, and CDR3 was defined by IMGT conventions from the conserved cysteine to phenylalanine. Clonality was computed by normalizing Shannon entropy by log2 of the number of productive unique TCRs and subtracting the result from 1. Scalp TCRbeta sequences were cross-referenced with sorted blood CD4 and CD8 repertoires so that the CD4 or CD8 identity of scalp clones could be inferred. TCRdb took this table from immuneACCESS and kept in-frame rearrangements with V and J called. Such tables lack part of the clones; where checked against another copy, unresolved V genes explain under half of the gap, and the rest is unexplained. The V and J calls and the clone size are those of that table, but D and trimming were determined from the DNA. This sample gives about 150,000 clones in total; around 50% of them show up just once. Of the sample, around 6% falls within the top ten clones.

This TCR was sampled from a human donor with alopecia areata. This sample comprised CD4+ T cells sorted from blood, obtained at week 0. The rearranged chain carries TRBV27 and TRBJ2-2; possibly the D gene is TRBD2, per 5 matching bases. The CDR3 protein is CASSSGLNSNTGELFF. At the DNA level, the sequence is TGTGCCAGCAGTTCCGGACTTAACTCCAACACCGGGGAGCTGTTTTTT.